This T cell receptor (beta chain) comes out of a study of CD8 T cells in ankylosing spondylitis. General study points: Disease-linked clones, CD8+, were relatively rare in peripheral blood. Typical of ankylosing spondylitis blood, it appeared, was a TCR beta motif of under 10 highly homologous variants.

Germline lookup yields CDR1 SQVTM and CDR2 ANQGSEA. The CDR3 contains 11 residues. Trimming pared 8 bases from V and 7 bases from J, leaving 14 bases between. This clonotype was observed many times. The antigen is undetermined. For TCR beta, libraries came from quantitative 5'-RACE with molecular barcodes. TCRdb reprocessed the 5' RACE reads with MiXCR, giving one entry per CDR3 protein. The table shows about 510,000 distinct CDR3 sequences, with less than 6% occurring only once. This sequence was found in a male donor with ankylosing spondylitis. This chain links TRBV29-1 with TRBJ2-5, with D tentatively TRBD2 (6 bases). Sample: blood, either unsorted or a sorted T cell fraction (not recorded which). CDR3 sequence reads: CSPRLGGTQYF. CDR3 bases: TGCAGCCCTCGACTAGGAGGGACCCAGTACTTC.